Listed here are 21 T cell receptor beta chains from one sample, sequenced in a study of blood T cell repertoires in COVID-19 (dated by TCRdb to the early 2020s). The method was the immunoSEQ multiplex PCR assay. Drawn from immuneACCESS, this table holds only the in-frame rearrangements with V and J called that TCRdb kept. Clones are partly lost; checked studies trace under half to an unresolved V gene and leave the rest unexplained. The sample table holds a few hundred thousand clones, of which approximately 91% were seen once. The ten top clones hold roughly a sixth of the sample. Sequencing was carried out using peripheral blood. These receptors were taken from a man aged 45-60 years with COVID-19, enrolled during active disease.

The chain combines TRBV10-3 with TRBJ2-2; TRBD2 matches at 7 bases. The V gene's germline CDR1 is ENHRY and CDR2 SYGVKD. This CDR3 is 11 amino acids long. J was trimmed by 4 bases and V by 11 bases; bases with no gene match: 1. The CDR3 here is CAASGTGELFF. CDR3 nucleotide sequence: TGTGCCGCTAGCGGCACCGGGGAGCTGTTTTTT.

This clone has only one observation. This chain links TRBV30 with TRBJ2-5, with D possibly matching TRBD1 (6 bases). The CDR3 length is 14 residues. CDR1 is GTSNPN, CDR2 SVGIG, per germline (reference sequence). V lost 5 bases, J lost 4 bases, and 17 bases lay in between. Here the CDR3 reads CAWLEGQGVETQYF. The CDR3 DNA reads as TGTGCCTGGCTTGAGGGACAAGGGGTAGAGACCCAGTACTTC.

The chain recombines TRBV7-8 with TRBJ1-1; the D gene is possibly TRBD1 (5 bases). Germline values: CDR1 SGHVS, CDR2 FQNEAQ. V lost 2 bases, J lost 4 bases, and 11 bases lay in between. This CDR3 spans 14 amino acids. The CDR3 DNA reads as TGTGCCAGCAGCTTAATCGGCGGGGCCACTGAAGCTTTCTTT. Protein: CASSLIGGATEAFF.

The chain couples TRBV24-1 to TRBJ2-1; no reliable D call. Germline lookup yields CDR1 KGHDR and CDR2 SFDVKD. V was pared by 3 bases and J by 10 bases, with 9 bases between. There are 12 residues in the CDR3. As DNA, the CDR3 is TGTGCCACCAGTGATCGGTCTCTCGAGCAGTTCTTC. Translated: CATSDRSLEQFF.

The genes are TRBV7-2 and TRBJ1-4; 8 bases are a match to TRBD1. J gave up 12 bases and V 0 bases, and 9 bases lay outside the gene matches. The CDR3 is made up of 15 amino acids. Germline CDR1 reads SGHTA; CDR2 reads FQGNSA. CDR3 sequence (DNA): TGTGCCAGCAGCTTAGCTCCCAGGGGGCAGTCGGAACTGTTTTTT. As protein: CASSLAPRGQSELFF.

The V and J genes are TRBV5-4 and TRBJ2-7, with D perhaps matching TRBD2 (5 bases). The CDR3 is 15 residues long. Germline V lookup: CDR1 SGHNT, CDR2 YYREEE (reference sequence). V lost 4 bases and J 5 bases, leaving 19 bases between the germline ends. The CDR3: CASSPIRGDIDEQYF. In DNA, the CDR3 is TGTGCCAGCAGCCCGATCCGGGGTGATATAGACGAGCAGTACTTC.

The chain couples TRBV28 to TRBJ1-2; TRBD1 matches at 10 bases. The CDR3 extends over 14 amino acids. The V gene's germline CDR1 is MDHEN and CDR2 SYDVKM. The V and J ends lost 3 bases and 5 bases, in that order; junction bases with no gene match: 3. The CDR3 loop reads CASSFWDRGYGYTF. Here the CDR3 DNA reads TGTGCCAGCAGTTTCTGGGACAGGGGATATGGCTACACCTTC.

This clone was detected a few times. CDR3 sequence reads: CATSRSRDRGPTEAFF. In DNA form, the CDR3 reads TGTGCCACCAGCAGAAGCCGGGACAGGGGGCCAACTGAAGCTTTCTTT. The chain links TRBV15 to TRBJ1-1; TRBD1 matches 12 bases. V gave up 2 bases and J gave up 5 bases; unmatched junction bases: 6. The CDR3 loop spans 16 amino acids. CDR1 is LNHNV and CDR2 is YYDKDF in the germline V gene (reference sequence).

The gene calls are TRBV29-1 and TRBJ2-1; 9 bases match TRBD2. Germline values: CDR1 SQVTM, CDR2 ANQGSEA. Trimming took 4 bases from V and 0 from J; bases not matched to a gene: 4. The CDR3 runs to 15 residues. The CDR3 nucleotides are TGCAGCGTTGGCCCAGCGGGAGGCTCCTACAATGAGCAGTTCTTC. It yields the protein CSVGPAGGSYNEQFF.

The CDR3 region is CASSSPFTGTYEQYF. For the CDR3, the DNA is TGTGCCAGCAGTTCGCCCTTCACGGGTACCTACGAGCAGTACTTC. The chain uses TRBV6-2 or TRBV6-3 and TRBJ2-7; no reliable D call. Germline CDR1 is MNHEY and CDR2 is SVGEGT. The CDR3 spans 15 residues. Trimming shortened V by 4 bases and J by 2 bases, and 15 bases separated the two germline ends.

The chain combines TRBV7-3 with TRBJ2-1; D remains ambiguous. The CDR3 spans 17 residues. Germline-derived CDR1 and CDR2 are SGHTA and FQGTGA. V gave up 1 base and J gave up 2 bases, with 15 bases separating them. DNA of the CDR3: TGTGCCAGCAGCTTAAACCCGGGTAGGAGAGCCTACAATGAGCAGTTCTTC. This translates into CASSLNPGRRAYNEQFF. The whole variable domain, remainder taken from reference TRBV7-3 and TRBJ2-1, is GAGVSQTPSNKVTEKGKYVELRCDPISGHTALYWYRQSLGQGPEFLIYFQGTGAADDSGLPNDRFFAVRPEGSVSTLKIQRTERGDSAVYLCASSLNPGRRAYNEQFFGPGTRLTVL.

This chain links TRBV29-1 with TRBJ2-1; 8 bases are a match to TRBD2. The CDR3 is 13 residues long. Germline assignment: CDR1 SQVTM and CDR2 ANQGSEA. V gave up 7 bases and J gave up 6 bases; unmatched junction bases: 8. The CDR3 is CSGRGLVPNEQFF. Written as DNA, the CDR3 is TGCAGCGGCCGGGGACTAGTACCCAATGAGCAGTTCTTC.

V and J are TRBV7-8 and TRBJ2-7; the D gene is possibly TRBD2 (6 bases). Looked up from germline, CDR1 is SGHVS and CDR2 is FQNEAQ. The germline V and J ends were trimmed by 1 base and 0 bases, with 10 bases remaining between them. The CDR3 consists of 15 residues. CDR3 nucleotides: TGTGCCAGCAGCTTAGTGCCGACTAGCTCCTACGAGCAGTACTTC. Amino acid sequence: CASSLVPTSSYEQYF. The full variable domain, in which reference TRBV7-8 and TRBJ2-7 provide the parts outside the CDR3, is GAGVSQSPRYKVAKRGQDVALRCDPISGHVSLFWYQQALGQGPEFLTYFQNEAQLDKSGLPSDRFFAERPEGSVSTLKIQRTQQEDSAVYLCASSLVPTSSYEQYFGPGTRLTVT.

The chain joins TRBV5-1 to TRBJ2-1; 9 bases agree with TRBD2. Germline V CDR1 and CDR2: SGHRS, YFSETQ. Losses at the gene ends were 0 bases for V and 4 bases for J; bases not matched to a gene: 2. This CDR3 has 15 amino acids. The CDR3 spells CASSLVAGEYNEQFF. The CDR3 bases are TGCGCCAGCAGCTTGGTAGCGGGAGAATACAATGAGCAGTTCTTC.

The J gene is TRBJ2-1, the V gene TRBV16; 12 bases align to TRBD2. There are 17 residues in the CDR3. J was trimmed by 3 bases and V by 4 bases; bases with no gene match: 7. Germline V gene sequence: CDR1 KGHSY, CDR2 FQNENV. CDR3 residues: CASSLRLAGDGYNEQFF. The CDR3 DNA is TGTGCCAGCAGCCTAAGACTAGCGGGAGACGGCTACAATGAGCAGTTCTTC.

The CDR3: CASSSRPAGTSTDTQYF. CDR3 DNA: TGTGCCAGCAGCTCTCGCCCGGCAGGGACTAGCACAGATACGCAGTATTTT. The J gene is TRBJ2-3, the V gene TRBV7-6; D might be TRBD2 (6 bases). This CDR3 has 17 amino acids. Germline CDR1 is SGHVS and CDR2 is FNYEAQ. V shed 4 bases and J shed 0 bases, with 17 bases lying between them. Together with reference TRBV7-6 and TRBJ2-3, the CDR3 gives the full variable domain: GAGVSQSPRYKVTKRGQDVALRCDPISGHVSLYWYRQALGQGPEFLTYFNYEAQQDKSGLPNDRFSAERPEGSISTLTIQRTEQRDSAMYRCASSSRPAGTSTDTQYFGPGTRLTVL.

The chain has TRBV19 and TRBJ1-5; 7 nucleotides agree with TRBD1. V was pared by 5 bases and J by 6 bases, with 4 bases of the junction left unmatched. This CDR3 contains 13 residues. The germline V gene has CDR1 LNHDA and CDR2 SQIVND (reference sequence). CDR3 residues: CASSAGGSQPQHF. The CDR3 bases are TGTGCCAGTAGTGCAGGGGGGAGTCAGCCCCAGCATTTT.

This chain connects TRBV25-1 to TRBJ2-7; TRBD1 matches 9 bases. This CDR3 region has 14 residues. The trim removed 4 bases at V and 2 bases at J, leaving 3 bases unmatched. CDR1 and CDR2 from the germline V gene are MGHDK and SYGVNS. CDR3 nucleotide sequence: TGTGCCAGCAGTGGGGACAGGGAACCCTACGAGCAGTACTTC. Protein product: CASSGDREPYEQYF.

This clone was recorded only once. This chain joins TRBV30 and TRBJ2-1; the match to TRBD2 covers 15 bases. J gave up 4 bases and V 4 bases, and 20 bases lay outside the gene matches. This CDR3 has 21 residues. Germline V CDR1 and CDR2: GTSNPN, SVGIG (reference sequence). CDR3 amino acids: CAWIRRAPGLAGGQTYNEQFF. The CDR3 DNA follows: TGTGCCTGGATTCGGAGGGCACCGGGACTAGCGGGGGGTCAGACATACAATGAGCAGTTCTTC.

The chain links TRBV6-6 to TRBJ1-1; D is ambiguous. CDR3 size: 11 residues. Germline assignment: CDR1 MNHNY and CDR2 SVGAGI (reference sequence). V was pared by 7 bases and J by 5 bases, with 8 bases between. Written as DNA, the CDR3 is TGTGCCAGCACCGGGAAGACTGAAGCTTTCTTT. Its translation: CASTGKTEAFF.

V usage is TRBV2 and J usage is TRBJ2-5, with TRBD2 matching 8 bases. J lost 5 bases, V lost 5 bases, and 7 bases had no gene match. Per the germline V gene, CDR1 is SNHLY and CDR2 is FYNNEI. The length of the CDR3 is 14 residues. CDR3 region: CASSKPGLVETQYF. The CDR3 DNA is TGTGCCAGCAGTAAGCCGGGACTAGTCGAGACCCAGTACTTC.